Sequencing of this T cell receptor beta chain was carried out in a study of blood T cell repertoires in COVID-19. Study-wide context: Samples of COVID-19 (acute and convalescent) were obtained from the United States, Italy and Spain.

The study assigned cohorts using participant-reported clinical history. Under the authors' procedure: Counts of nucleated cells, estimated from reference gene primer amplification, were obtained. Profiled with immunoSEQ multiplex PCR; TCRdb holds only in-frame clones, not every one. V, J and clone size reflect that table, while D and trimming were determined from the DNA. The profile shows roughly 200,000 clones, about four fifths of them singletons. The CDR3 contains 14 residues. Germline V gene sequence: CDR1 SGHNT, CDR2 YENEEA. Trimming pared 1 base from V and 6 bases from J, leaving 12 bases between.

Source material: PBMCs or T cells enriched from blood (not recorded which). The source of this sequence is a woman aged 45-59 years who had been exposed to COVID-19. The V gene is TRBV11-3, the J gene TRBJ1-1; D is perhaps TRBD1 (5 bases). CDR3 in DNA: TGTGCCAGCAGCTTAGGGGGCAGGGATGCTGAAGCTTTCTTT. Translation gives CASSLGGRDAEAFF.